This T cell receptor (beta chain) is drawn from a study of blood T cell repertoires in COVID-19. Overall study context: Whether acute or convalescent, the COVID-19 samples came from the United States, Italy and Spain. In each case, the material was cDNA or gDNA derived from T cells, B-cell-depleted T cells, or PBMCs.

Under the authors' procedure: Cell counts per sample came from amplifying reference gene primers. The table came from immunoSEQ multiplex PCR; TCRdb's copy has only in-frame clones and leaves some out. Clone size and V and J calls were adopted from that table, with D and trimming inferred from the DNA. The sample lists fewer than 500,000 clones, about four fifths occurring once. The trim removed 5 bases at V and 6 bases at J, leaving 8 bases unmatched. CDR3 length: 15 residues. Looked up from germline, CDR1 is SGHVS and CDR2 is FQNEAQ. The sequencing sample was made of peripheral blood. The chain employs TRBV7-8 and TRBJ2-1, with 9 nucleotides matching TRBD2. The source of this sequence is a human donor with acute or convalescent COVID-19. The donor label of this sample is uncertain. CDR3 residues: CASSPGRGGLNEQFF. CDR3 nucleotides: TGTGCCAGCAGCCCCGGGCGGGGGGGCCTCAATGAGCAGTTCTTC.